A few counts support the clone carrying this T cell receptor (beta chain). This CDR3 is built from 15 residues. V was pared by 0 bases and J by 4 bases, with 13 bases between. The germline CDR1 and CDR2 sequences are MNHEY and SVGAGI. The sample belongs to a study of molecular identifiers for immune sequencing clone quantification. The bulk TCR libraries were made with methods described before and with listed TCR primers. TCRdb itself ran the PCR reads through MiXCR, one entry per CDR3 protein. The table has approximately 630,000 distinct CDR3 sequences, about 25% seen once. The sequenced sample was naive CD8+ T cells from blood, with Jurkat cell RNA spiked in. Subset denoted: FACS-sorted CD8+CD4-CCR7+CD45RA+ naive T cells. This TCR derives from a human donor in good health. Some libraries in this study had Jurkat cell RNA spiked in. The J gene is TRBJ2-7, the V gene TRBV6-5; D possibly uses TRBD1 or TRBD2 (7 bases each). In DNA, the CDR3 is TGTGCCAGCAGTTACTCTTACAGGGGAGGGTACGAGCAGTACTTC. This gives the protein CASSYSYRGGYEQYF.